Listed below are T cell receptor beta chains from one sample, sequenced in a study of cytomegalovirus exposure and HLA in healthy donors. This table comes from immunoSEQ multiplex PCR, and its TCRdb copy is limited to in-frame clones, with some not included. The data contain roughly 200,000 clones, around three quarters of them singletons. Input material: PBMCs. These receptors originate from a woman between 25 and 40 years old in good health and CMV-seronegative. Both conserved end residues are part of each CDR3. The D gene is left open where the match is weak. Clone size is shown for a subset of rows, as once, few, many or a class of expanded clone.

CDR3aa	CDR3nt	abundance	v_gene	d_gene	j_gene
CASSINGRGDSPLHF	TGTGCCAGTAGTATAAACGGCCGGGGGGATTCACCCCTCCACTTT	NA	TRBV19	NA	TRBJ1-6
CASSLVSSPQGGNEQFF	TGTGCCAGCAGCTTAGTTTCCTCGCCACAGGGGGGGAATGAGCAGTTCTTC	NA	TRBV11-3	NA	TRBJ2-1
CASSYGGGKYEQFF	TGTGCCAGCAGCTATGGCGGGGGGAAATATGAGCAGTTCTTC	NA	TRBV11-3	TRBD2	TRBJ2-1
CASKETGKVGELFF	TGTGCCAGCAAGGAGACAGGGAAGGTCGGGGAGCTGTTTTTT	NA	TRBV2	TRBD1	TRBJ2-2
CASSLGPRQALDEQYF	TGTGCCAGCAGCTTAGGGCCAAGACAGGCCCTGGACGAGCAGTACTTC	NA	TRBV7-9	NA	TRBJ2-7
CASSHGGGEAFF	TGCGCCAGCAGCCATGGGGGGGGTGAAGCTTTCTTT	few	TRBV4-1	NA	TRBJ1-1
CASSSVGGSYEQYF	TGTGCCAGCAGTTCAGTCGGGGGCTCCTACGAGCAGTACTTC	NA	TRBV4-2	NA	TRBJ2-7
CASSLEGGNYGYTF	TGTGCCAGCAGCTTAGAGGGCGGGAACTATGGCTACACCTTC	once	TRBV11-2	NA	TRBJ1-2
CASGLVPGGTSLEQYF	TGTGCTAGTGGTTTGGTACCGGGGGGGACCAGTCTCGAGCAGTACTTC	many	TRBV12-5	TRBD2	TRBJ2-7
CASRTFRTDLINEQYF	TGTGCCAGCAGGACCTTCAGGACAGACCTCATCAACGAGCAGTACTTC	NA	TRBV7-9	NA	TRBJ2-7
CARSLTVLRTQYF	TGTGCCAGAAGCTTGACAGTTCTCAGGACCCAGTACTTC	NA	TRBV5-3	NA	TRBJ2-5
CAWSPGRVANWELFF	TGCGCCTGGAGTCCAGGCAGGGTGGCCAATTGGGAACTGTTTTTT	NA	TRBV30	NA	TRBJ1-4
CASSPVVVSQETQYF	TGTGCCAGCAGCCCAGTTGTTGTCAGCCAAGAGACCCAGTACTTC	NA	TRBV7-8	NA	TRBJ2-5
CASSLRLAGAASEQFF	TGTGCCAGCAGCCTTAGATTAGCGGGAGCAGCCAGTGAGCAGTTCTTC	once	TRBV4-2	TRBD2	TRBJ2-1
CASSQDGRLHNNSPLHF	TGTGCCAGCAGCCAAGATGGCAGACTCCATAATAATTCACCCCTCCACTTT	NA	TRBV4-2	NA	TRBJ1-6
CASSLATSEEQFF	TGCGCCAGCAGCTTGGCTACCTCCGAGGAGCAGTTCTTC	NA	TRBV5-1	NA	TRBJ2-1
CASSHHELFSGANVLTF	TGTGCCAGCAGTCACCACGAGTTGTTCTCTGGGGCCAACGTCCTGACTTTC	NA	TRBV25-1	NA	TRBJ2-6
CASSGDTEAFF	TGTGCCAGCAGCGGGGACACTGAAGCTTTCTTT	NA	TRBV27	NA	TRBJ1-1
CASSFGGTGHGYTF	TGCGCCAGCAGCTTTGGTGGGACAGGGCATGGCTACACCTTC	few	TRBV5-1	TRBD1	TRBJ1-2
CASSSDRDEKLFF	TGTGCCAGCTCATCCGACAGGGACGAAAAACTGTTTTTT	NA	TRBV18	TRBD1	TRBJ1-4
CASSHRGRRYEQYF	TGTGCCAGCAGCCACAGGGGGCGAAGGTACGAGCAGTACTTC	NA	TRBV5-8	TRBD1	TRBJ2-7
CASSFIGGPYEQYF	TGTGCCAGCAGCTTTATCGGGGGGCCGTACGAGCAGTACTTC	NA	TRBV11-2	NA	TRBJ2-7
CASSRGLGREETQYF	TGTGCCAGCAGCCGGGGGTTGGGACGAGAAGAGACCCAGTACTTC	NA	TRBV13	NA	TRBJ2-5
CGSSLGASEKLFF	TGTGGATCGTCTTTAGGGGCATCGGAAAAACTGTTTTTT	NA	TRBV7-8	NA	TRBJ1-4
CASSLASLRAQHF	TGTGCCAGCAGCTTGGCCTCGCTCAGGGCCCAGCATTTT	NA	TRBV5-8	NA	TRBJ1-5
CAISEFLGDTEAFF	TGTGCCATCAGTGAGTTTTTAGGGGACACTGAAGCTTTCTTT	NA	TRBV10-3	NA	TRBJ1-1
CASSLGTGWPQHF	TGTGCCAGCAGTCTGGGGACAGGTTGGCCCCAGCATTTT	NA	TRBV27	TRBD1	TRBJ1-5
CSVPGAVTGELFF	TGCAGCGTTCCAGGGGCGGTCACCGGGGAGCTGTTTTTT	few	TRBV29-1	NA	TRBJ2-2
CASSRGRGLYEQYF	TGTGCCAGCAGCCGGGGCAGGGGGCTTTACGAGCAGTACTTC	NA	TRBV14	TRBD1	TRBJ2-7
CALIDSTYEQYF	TGTGCCCTCATCGACAGTACCTACGAGCAGTACTTC	NA	TRBV30	NA	TRBJ2-7
CASSRLTDTQYF	TGTGCCAGCAGCCGACTCACAGATACGCAGTATTTT	few	TRBV5-6	NA	TRBJ2-3
CASGGRAKNIQYF	TGTGCCAGCGGGGGGAGAGCCAAAAACATTCAGTACTTC	once	TRBV7-9	NA	TRBJ2-4
CASSASGGDHQPQHF	TGTGCCAGCAGTGCTTCAGGGGGCGATCACCAGCCCCAGCATTTT	NA	TRBV2	TRBD1	TRBJ1-5
CASSGSGQETQYF	TGTGCCAGTAGTGGTAGCGGCCAAGAGACCCAGTACTTC	once	TRBV19	NA	TRBJ2-5
CASSWRDRNTDTQYF	TGCGCCAGCAGCTGGAGGGACAGAAACACAGATACGCAGTATTTT	NA	TRBV5-1	NA	TRBJ2-3
CASSLGTGGATDTQYF	TGCGCCAGCAGCTTGGGGACAGGGGGGGCCACAGATACGCAGTATTTT	NA	TRBV5-1	TRBD1	TRBJ2-3
CASSLLPPNTEAFF	TGTGCCAGCAGTTTACTTCCCCCGAACACTGAAGCTTTCTTT	NA	TRBV27	NA	TRBJ1-1
CASNTRLSRDYEQFF	TGTGCCAGCAACACTAGGCTATCCCGGGACTATGAGCAGTTCTTC	NA	TRBV7-9	NA	TRBJ2-1
CASFERIGTGELFF	TGTGCCAGTTTTGAGAGGATTGGCACCGGGGAGCTATTTTTT	NA	TRBV5-4	NA	TRBJ2-2
CASSLRQGGVYGYTF	TGTGCCAGCAGCCTCCGACAGGGCGGGGTCTATGGCTACACCTTC	few	TRBV5-5	TRBD1	TRBJ1-2
CSVAPGGYGYTF	TGCAGCGTTGCCCCGGGGGGCTATGGCTACACCTTC	NA	TRBV29-1	NA	TRBJ1-2
CASSQDPRGRAFF	TGCGCCAGCAGCCAAGACCCCCGGGGTCGGGCTTTCTTT	NA	TRBV4-1	NA	TRBJ1-1
CASSSTVYSYEQYF	TGTGCCAGCAGCTCGACAGTTTACTCCTACGAGCAGTACTTC	NA	TRBV5-4	NA	TRBJ2-7
CASSYSPVQETQYF	TGTGCCAGCAGTTACTCCCCGGTCCAAGAGACCCAGTACTTC	NA	TRBV6-5	NA	TRBJ2-5
CASSVGTSGRSEQFF	TGTGCCAGTAGTGTGGGGACTAGCGGCAGGAGTGAGCAGTTCTTC	NA	TRBV19	TRBD2	TRBJ2-1
CAISDGGGTDYEQYF	TGTGCCATCAGTGATGGCGGGGGTACTGACTACGAGCAGTACTTC	NA	TRBV10-3	TRBD2	TRBJ2-7
CASSPRRGAYEQYF	TGCGCCAGCAGCCCTAGACGAGGAGCCTACGAGCAGTACTTC	NA	TRBV4-3	NA	TRBJ2-7
CASSYQGARGETQYF	TGCGCCAGCAGCTACCAGGGGGCTCGGGGTGAGACCCAGTACTTC	NA	TRBV5-1	TRBD1	TRBJ2-5
CASSVVSGGGYTF	TGTGCCAGCAGCGTAGTTTCAGGAGGGGGCTACACCTTC	NA	TRBV9	NA	TRBJ1-2
CASSESGAGSTEAFF	TGTGCCAGCAGTGAATCGGGAGCAGGCAGCACTGAAGCTTTCTTT	NA	TRBV25-1	NA	TRBJ1-1
CASVEEDSYNSPLHF	TGTGCCAGCGTGGAGGAGGACTCCTATAATTCACCCCTCCACTTT	few	TRBV2	NA	TRBJ1-6
CASSGLTGEYGYTF	TGTGCCAGCAGTGGATTGACAGGGGAATATGGCTACACCTTC	NA	TRBV6-1	TRBD1	TRBJ1-2
CASSLEPTDTQYF	TGCGCCAGCAGCTTGGAGCCAACAGATACGCAGTATTTT	NA	TRBV5-1	NA	TRBJ2-3
CASGLPGILGNHEQYF	TGTGCTAGTGGTTTGCCCGGGATCCTCGGGAACCACGAGCAGTACTTC	NA	TRBV12-5	NA	TRBJ2-7
CAISESGQGKNQPQHF	TGTGCCATCAGTGAGTCGGGGCAGGGAAAGAATCAGCCCCAGCATTTT	NA	TRBV10-3	NA	TRBJ1-5
CASSVGAGGRPNYGYTF	TGTGCCAGCAGCGTAGGGGCAGGGGGCCGGCCGAACTATGGCTACACCTTC	NA	TRBV9	TRBD1	TRBJ1-2
CASSFRREGSNEQFF	TGTGCCAGCAGCTTTAGGCGGGAGGGGAGTAATGAGCAGTTCTTC	NA	TRBV7-8	TRBD2	TRBJ2-1